The clone carrying this TCR beta chain was observed at least ten times. Its matching antigen is unknown. The junction differs from germline at one of its ends, possibly a read error. A NOSPECS grade of at least 4, a Clinical Activity Score of at least 3 and duration under 3 months were recorded in ophthalmopathy patients. Germline values: CDR1 MNHEY, CDR2 SVGAGI. This CDR3 has 16 residues. The data derive from a study of T cells in Graves' hyperthyroidism and ophthalmopathy. General study results and limits: Ophthalmopathy, as predicted by the model, came a median approximately 5.9 months after the prediction.

TCR beta CDR3 regions were amplified from RNA. A first-round RT-PCR of the TCR CDR3 used the HTBI primer set. TCRdb redid the calling of the multiplex PCR reads with MiXCR, one entry per CDR3 protein. Found here are about 520,000 distinct CDR3 sequences, less than 25% of them singletons; the top ten hold about 10%. Material: blood. The TCR was taken from a young woman with Graves' ophthalmopathy. The rearrangement joins TRBV6-5 to TRBJ2-7; 7 bases align to TRBD1. The CDR3: CASSYSYPLQGYGQYF. CDR3 DNA sequence: TGTGCCAGCAGTTACTCGTACCCGCTACAGGGGTACGGGCAGTACTTC.